This TCR beta chain was profiled in a study of shared clonotypes between healthy human individuals. The CDR3 is made up of 15 amino acids. CDR1 and CDR2 from the germline V gene are KGHSH and LQKENI. V was cut by 6 bases and J by 1 base, with 15 bases left in between. Study observations and caveats: Generation probability values for non-shared clonotypes were lower than those for clonotypes shared by all four donors. Donors were few, which limited the genetic and exposure-history diversity represented.

Clones were read by immunoSEQ multiplex PCR, and TCRdb kept only the in-frame ones, dropping some. Seen here are some 1.4 million clones, around 97% observed once, and the top ten hold more than 0.9%. As regards this clone: Its specificity is unknown.

This sequence originates from a man aged 30 to 39 in good health. The material sequenced was naive CD4+ T cells sorted from blood. Noted subset: CD45RA+ positively selected. This sequence joins TRBV18 and TRBJ1-2; D is possibly TRBD1 (6 bases). CDR3 protein: CASSLNGQNNYGYTF. The CDR3, as DNA: TGTGCCAGCTCTCTTAACGGACAGAATAACTATGGCTACACCTTC.